The clone carrying this T cell receptor (beta chain) was detected only once. Its antigen is not known. The sample is drawn from a study of T cell responses to AZD1222 COVID-19 vaccine. Findings of the study overall: Regions 160-218 and 743-854 held dominance among vaccine-associated CD4 TCRs, which spanned spike. The repertoires were collected only after the peak T cell response. Females made up more of the donors, who were largely white British, and clonal diversity may have come out too low.

Profiled with immunoSEQ multiplex PCR; TCRdb holds only in-frame clones, not every one. The data contain tens of thousands of clones, around 80% of them singletons. V lost 5 bases and J lost 1; bases outside the gene matches: 11. This CDR3 is 17 amino acids long. Germline assignment: CDR1 SGHNT and CDR2 YYREEE (reference sequence). This receptor was taken from an adult who received the AZD1222 COVID-19 vaccine. The material was peripheral blood, obtained 28 days after the second AZD1222 dose. The chain links TRBV5-4 to TRBJ2-3, with 9 bases fitting TRBD2. DNA for the CDR3: TGTGCCAGCAGACTAGGACTAGCGTTTTCTGGCACAGATACGCAGTATTTT. This codes for CASRLGLAFSGTDTQYF.